The 2 T cell receptor beta chains in this list originate from one sample, sequenced in a study of cytomegalovirus exposure and HLA in healthy donors. Both 60 Vbeta primers and 13 Jbeta primers went into the PCR. Some clones are missing from TCRdb's copy, which holds only in-frame ones; the method was immunoSEQ multiplex PCR. The data show 140,000 or so clones, roughly 80% seen once. The sequencing input was PBMCs. These receptors were obtained from a female donor in good health and CMV-seronegative.

V gene TRBV27 combines with J gene TRBJ2-7, with TRBD1 identical over 8 bases. V lost 6 bases, J lost 6 bases, and 10 bases stayed unmatched. Per the germline V gene, CDR1 is MNHEY and CDR2 is SMNVEV (reference sequence). This CDR3 is built from 14 residues. The DNA of the CDR3 is TGTGCCAGCAGCCTTGGGCCAGGGGGCGGCGAGCAGTACTTC. It codes for CASSLGPGGGEQYF.

V usage is TRBV5-1 and J usage is TRBJ2-7; 12 bases line up with TRBD2. The CDR3 spans 16 residues. Germline loops: CDR1 SGHRS, CDR2 YFSETQ. V shed 0 bases, J shed 1 base, and the junction held 2 bases outside the gene matches. CDR3 protein: CASSLGGTSGSYEQYF. As DNA, the CDR3 is TGCGCCAGCAGCTTGGGGGGGACTAGCGGGTCCTACGAGCAGTACTTC.